The 26 T cell receptor beta chains below come from one sample, sequenced in a study of naive and memory T cell subsets. Ligated cDNA underwent four rounds of PCR with nested alpha and beta constant region primers and SP2. TCRdb re-derived calls from the UMI-ligation and nested PCR reads in MiXCR, one entry per CDR3 protein. The data contain about 26,000 distinct CDR3 sequences, roughly 5.5% of them singletons. A UMI-containing oligonucleotide was joined by 3' ligation to the TCR cDNA template. Sequencing was carried out using blood. The receptors were gathered from an adult in good health.

This clonotype was found a few times. The chain combines TRBV28 with TRBJ2-7; D call uncertain. V lost 3 bases to trimming and J lost 0 bases, with 9 bases between them. Germline V gene data show CDR1 as MDHEN and CDR2 as SYDVKM. The CDR3 runs 14 residues. CDR3 protein: CASSLFRSSYEQYF. The CDR3 DNA reads TGTGCCAGCAGTTTGTTCAGGAGCTCCTACGAGCAGTACTTC.

The J gene is TRBJ2-5, the V gene TRBV11-3; TRBD2 aligns across 15 bases. Losses at the gene ends were 6 bases for V and 3 bases for J; bases not matched to a gene: 11. In germline, CDR1 is SGHNT, CDR2 YENEEA. The CDR3 covers 18 residues. Here the CDR3 DNA reads TGTGCCAGCAGTTACCGTGGACTAGCGGGAGGGCCTGAAGAGACCCAGTACTTC. Translation gives CASSYRGLAGGPEETQYF. Looking up the rest from reference TRBV11-3 and TRBJ2-5 gives the full variable domain: EAGVVQSPRYKIIEKKQPVAFWCNPISGHNTLYWYLQNLGQGPELLIRYENEEAVDDSQLPKDRFSAERLKGVDSTLKIQPAELGDSAVYLCASSYRGLAGGPEETQYFGPGTRLLVL.

This clonotype was seen ten or more times. The CDR3 DNA sequence: TGTGCCAGCAGTCTCGGGGACGCCAACGAGCAGTACTTC. Its protein product is CASSLGDANEQYF. The gene calls are TRBV25-1 and TRBJ2-7, with D possibly called TRBD1 or TRBD2 (5 bases each). The V end was cut by 5 bases, the J end by 5 bases, with 13 bases between. The CDR3 runs 13 residues. Per germline, CDR1 MGHDK and CDR2 SYGVNS.

In regard to this clonotype: Being one base from a much bigger clone, this may be a read error. The gene calls are TRBV29-1 and TRBJ2-1; 11 positions match TRBD2. V lost 4 bases and J lost 8; bases outside the gene matches: 16. CDR1 is SQVTM, CDR2 ANQGSEA, per germline. This CDR3 contains 17 residues. CDR3 sequence reads: CSVGYPLAGGPRDEQFF. The CDR3, as DNA: TGCAGCGTTGGATACCCCTTAGCGGGAGGGCCGAGAGATGAGCAGTTCTTC.

There are many counts of this clonotype. The genes are TRBV6-6 and TRBJ2-7; 9 nucleotides align to TRBD1. Trimming took 5 bases from V and 2 from J; bases not matched to a gene: 4. Germline CDR1 MNHNY, CDR2 SVGAGI (reference sequence). The CDR3 runs to 14 residues. The CDR3 spells CASSGQGFTYEQYF. The CDR3 DNA reads as TGTGCCAGCAGTGGACAGGGGTTCACCTACGAGCAGTACTTC.

Ten or more counts support this clonotype. The rearrangement links TRBV11-2 to TRBJ2-1; 12 bases fit TRBD2. The CDR3 sequence is 16 residues long. The ends lost 4 bases at V and 0 bases at J; junction bases unmatched: 1. Looked up from germline, CDR1 is SGHAT and CDR2 is FQNNGV. The CDR3 nucleotides read TGTGCCAGCAGCTCGACTAGCGGGAGCTCCTACAATGAGCAGTTCTTC. It translates to CASSSTSGSSYNEQFF.

This clonotype was counted many times. This rearrangement joins TRBV21-1 to TRBJ2-4; the table's D call, TRBD2, was not checked against the DNA. TRBV21-1 is classified as a pseudogene. The CDR3 runs to 17 residues. The CDR3 here is CASSLKGLAGIKNIQYF. DNA of the CDR3: TGTGCCAGCAGCCTAAAAGGACTAGCGGGAATCAAAAACATTCAGTACTTC.

This clonotype has more than one count but fewer than ten. CDR3 region: CAGTPKTDRDGYTF. CDR3 coding DNA: TGTGCCGGGACCCCCAAGACGGACAGGGATGGCTACACCTTC. The chain links TRBV30 to TRBJ1-2; 8 bases fit TRBD1. This CDR3 is 14 amino acids long. The germline gives CDR1 GTSNPN, CDR2 SVGIG (reference sequence). Germline trimming cut 8 bases from V and 6 bases from J; bases unmatched to any gene: 14.

The chain employs TRBV9 and TRBJ2-3, with 8 bases aligning to TRBD2. Germline V gives CDR1 SGDLS, CDR2 YYNGEE. The CDR3 runs to 15 residues. Germline trimming cut 2 bases from V and 4 bases from J; bases unmatched to any gene: 6. CDR3 sequence (DNA): TGTGCCAGCAGCGTCCGGACTAGCTCGGCAGATACGCAGTATTTT. Its protein is CASSVRTSSADTQYF. Full variable domain (remainder filled in from reference TRBV9 and TRBJ2-3): DSGVTQTPKHLITATGQRVTLRCSPRSGDLSVYWYQQSLDQGLQFLIQYYNGEERAKGNILERFSAQQFPDLHSELNLSSLELGDSALYFCASSVRTSSADTQYFGPGTRLTVL.

The chain has TRBV7-9 and TRBJ2-2; D is uncertain. The germline V gene has CDR1 SEHNR and CDR2 FQNEAQ (reference sequence). The CDR3 is made up of 17 amino acids. V lost 5 bases, J lost 4 bases, and 20 bases lay in between. The CDR3 bases are TGTGCCAGCAGCCGTTCGGCCCCTGGACGAGGCACCGGGGAGCTGTTTTTT. It yields the protein CASSRSAPGRGTGELFF.

This clonotype was found many times. The gene calls are TRBV27 and TRBJ2-3; no definite D call. Germline values: CDR1 MNHEY, CDR2 SMNVEV (reference sequence). The CDR3 is made up of 12 amino acids. The ends were cut back, 2 bases at V and 6 bases at J, with 6 bases in the middle. CDR3 loop: CASSLPDDTQYF. The CDR3 DNA reads TGTGCCAGCAGTTTACCGGACGATACGCAGTATTTT.

This clonotype occurred many times. The gene calls are TRBV7-2 and TRBJ2-1, with TRBD2 identical over 11 bases. This CDR3 is 16 amino acids long. J was trimmed by 1 base and V by 3 bases; bases with no gene match: 2. The germline CDR1 and CDR2 sequences are SGHTA and FQGNSA. In nucleotides, the CDR3 is TGTGCCAGCAGCTTGGGACTAGCGGTTTCCTACAATGAGCAGTTCTTC. Amino acid sequence: CASSLGLAVSYNEQFF.

This clonotype came up many times. The rearrangement uses TRBV20-1 and TRBJ2-1, with TRBD2 matching over 10 bases. The V and J ends lost 3 bases and 4 bases, in that order; junction bases with no gene match: 12. This CDR3 is built from 17 residues. Germline V gene lookup returns CDR1 DFQATT and CDR2 SNEGSKA (reference sequence). The CDR3 region is CSASNPASGRGYNEQFF. The CDR3 region has the DNA TGCAGTGCTAGCAATCCCGCCAGCGGGAGGGGATACAATGAGCAGTTCTTC.

Many counts were recorded for this clonotype. V gene TRBV28 combines with J gene TRBJ1-3; D is unclear. V lost 4 bases and J 2 bases, leaving 9 bases between the germline ends. Germline assignment: CDR1 MDHEN and CDR2 SYDVKM. CDR3 length: 14 amino acids. In DNA, the CDR3 is TGTGCCAGCAGTTATTCTGGAACTGGAAACACCATATATTTT. It specifies CASSYSGTGNTIYF.

This clonotype was picked up many times. This chain connects TRBV6-5 to TRBJ1-6, with D uncertain. Germline CDR1 is MNHEY and CDR2 is SVGAGI. Trimming took off 0 bases at V and 8 bases at J, with 14 bases between the two ends. CDR3 length: 16 amino acids. CDR3 DNA: TGTGCCAGCAGTTACTCGAGTAAAAGGGTTCATTCACCCCTCCACTTT. Its translation is CASSYSSKRVHSPLHF.

This clonotype was seen only a few times. The V gene is TRBV6-6, the J gene TRBJ2-1; 8 bases are a match to TRBD2. This CDR3 has 15 amino acids. Germline V CDR1 and CDR2: MNHNY, SVGAGI (reference sequence). With V trimmed by 5 bases and J by 0 bases, 3 bases remained unmatched. CDR3 coding DNA: TGTGCCAGCAGTGGCGGGAGGAGCTCCTACAATGAGCAGTTCTTC. This gives the protein CASSGGRSSYNEQFF.

This clonotype was counted many times. The chain has TRBV7-6 and TRBJ2-5; D might be TRBD1 (6 bases). This CDR3 is 15 amino acids long. CDR1 and CDR2 from the germline V gene are SGHVS and FNYEAQ. Between the trimmed V and J ends, which lost 5 bases and 1 base, there was a span of 14 bases. CDR3 in amino acids: CASSRTDYSQETQYF. DNA of the CDR3: TGTGCCAGCAGCCGGACAGATTATTCCCAAGAGACCCAGTACTTC.

This clonotype was observed at least ten times. The CDR3 region is CASSVGQGVEQYF. In DNA, the CDR3 is TGTGCCAGCAGCGTAGGACAGGGTGTCGAGCAGTACTTC. The chain is built from TRBV9 and TRBJ2-7; 7 bases are shared with TRBD1. Per the germline V gene, CDR1 is SGDLS and CDR2 is YYNGEE. V lost 0 bases to trimming and J lost 6 bases; unmatched junction nucleotides: 3. CDR3 size: 13 residues.

This clonotype was found many times. V gene TRBV9 combines with J gene TRBJ2-7, with D tentatively TRBD2 (6 bases). Trimming stripped 4 bases from V and 2 bases from J, with 13 bases between. This CDR3 has 14 residues. Germline loops: CDR1 SGDLS, CDR2 YYNGEE. The CDR3: CASSPGTGTYEQYF. CDR3 bases: TGTGCCAGCAGCCCCGGGACTGGTACCTACGAGCAGTACTTC.

The table lists this clonotype with many counts. The chain combines TRBV29-1 with TRBJ2-1, with 7 positions matching TRBD1. J lost 0 bases, V lost 4 bases, and 18 bases had no gene match. The CDR3 runs to 19 residues. Looked up from germline, CDR1 is SQVTM and CDR2 is ANQGSEA. DNA for the CDR3: TGCAGCGTTGTTCCCGAGGGGGCCGACAGCTACAGCTCCTACAATGAGCAGTTCTTC. Its protein product is CSVVPEGADSYSSYNEQFF.

The chain combines TRBV28 with TRBJ1-2; no clear D gene. Germline loops: CDR1 MDHEN, CDR2 SYDVKM. V lost 6 bases and J 7 bases, leaving 12 bases between the germline ends. The CDR3 is made up of 12 amino acids. The CDR3: CASRLGGLGYTF. The CDR3 bases are TGTGCCAGCAGGCTGGGAGGGCTTGGCTACACCTTC.

This clonotype was seen at least ten times. The CDR3: CSASRPANSYNEQFF. The CDR3 DNA sequence: TGCAGTGCAAGCCGGCCAGCCAACTCCTACAATGAGCAGTTCTTC. This chain links TRBV20-1 with TRBJ2-1; D is unresolved. V was pared by 6 bases and J by 0 bases, with 15 bases between. In germline, CDR1 is DFQATT, CDR2 SNEGSKA (reference sequence). The CDR3 is 15 residues long.

A word on this clonotype: A clone one base away is much larger, so this may be a read error. CDR3 region: CASSQKAGGTITMKEQFF. The CDR3 DNA follows: TGCGCCAGCAGCCAAAAAGCGGGAGGGACCATAACAATGAAGGAGCAGTTCTTC. The chain combines TRBV4-3 with TRBJ2-1, with TRBD2 matching 10 bases. Losses at the gene ends were 2 bases for V and 10 bases for J; bases not matched to a gene: 17. Looked up from germline, CDR1 is LGHNA and CDR2 is YSLEER. This CDR3 is built from 18 residues.

On this clonotype itself: Sequence at one end of the junction differs from germline and may be a read error. The rearrangement joins TRBV27 to TRBJ1-2; maybe TRBD1 (6 bases). This CDR3 comprises 13 residues. Germline CDR1 and CDR2: MNHEY and SMNVEV (reference sequence). Here the CDR3 DNA reads TGTGCCAGCAGTGCGACAGGCGCCTATGGCGACACCTTC. Its translation: CASSATGAYGDTF.

The rearrangement joins TRBV6-5 to TRBJ2-7; a weak D match, TRBD2 (6 bases). This CDR3 comprises 13 residues. Trimming left V 6 bases short and J 0 bases short, with 9 bases between. Germline V gene data show CDR1 as MNHEY and CDR2 as SVGAGI. CDR3 nucleotide sequence: TGTGCCAGCAGCGGAGGGAGCTCCTACGAGCAGTACTTC. Protein: CASSGGSSYEQYF.

This clonotype was seen a few times. The chain recombines TRBV28 with TRBJ2-7, with 10 bases lining up with TRBD2. Per germline, CDR1 MDHEN and CDR2 SYDVKM. This CDR3 is 15 amino acids long. With 5 bases clipped from V and 6 bases from J, the junction kept 10 bases outside the gene matches. The CDR3 loop is CASSVRTSGILEQYF. CDR3 coding DNA: TGTGCCAGCAGTGTACGGACTAGCGGTATCCTCGAGCAGTACTTC.